The source of this TCR beta chain is a study of control samples from healthy donors and cancer patients. The germline gives CDR1 LNHNV, CDR2 YYDKDF (reference sequence). CDR3 size: 13 residues. V was shortened by 5 bases and J by 8 bases, with 15 bases between the two germline ends. Produced via immunoSEQ multiplex PCR; TCRdb's table is partial and in-frame only. The table shows tens of thousands of clones, with more than 85% occurring only once. The clonotype was recovered from a woman between 40 and 55 years old with head and neck cancer. The gene calls are TRBV15 and TRBJ1-2, with D maybe TRBD1 (6 bases). The source material was PBMCs. DNA of the CDR3: TGTGCCACCAGCTTCGGGGCAGGGGACGGCTACACCTTC. Translating gives CATSFGAGDGYTF.